This TCR beta chain was profiled in a study of T-cell memory formation after mild COVID-19. Study overall: Largely donor-specific sequence clusters came from two donors.

General study findings and limits: Nothing showed for sure that second-wave clones peaking on day 37 were SARS-CoV-2 specific.

Concerning this clonotype itself: Antigen: not known.

The germline V and J ends were trimmed by 1 base and 4 bases, with 16 bases remaining between them. The CDR3 loop spans 15 amino acids. Germline assignment: CDR1 DFQATT and CDR2 SNEGSKA (reference sequence). 5'RACE, which relied on constant-segment primers, yielded TCR alpha and TCR beta cDNA libraries carrying sample barcodes and UMIs. TCRdb reanalysed the 5' RACE reads using MiXCR and keeps one entry per CDR3 protein. Of about 360,000 distinct CDR3 sequences listed, over 10% were seen once; the top ten hold about 20%. J is TRBJ2-5 and V is TRBV20-1; no clear D. The sequencing sample was made of PBMCs or a T cell subset sorted from them (not recorded which). This sequence originates from a man aged 18 to 30 who had mild COVID-19 (a few samples of this study predate the infection). Cell type and time point are not known. CDR3 protein: CSARVPPDGGETQYF. DNA for the CDR3: TGCAGTGCTAGAGTTCCCCCGGACGGTGGAGAGACCCAGTACTTC.